This T cell receptor beta chain was sequenced in a study of shared clonotypes between healthy human individuals. For the study at large: Each donor had three CD4 naive, three CD4 memory, two CD8 naive and one CD8 memory plate. Study results and caveats: Against clonotypes common to all four donors, non-shared ones had lower generation probabilities.

About this clone itself: What it binds is unknown.

Each subset's genomic DNA was shared equally among a number of immunoSEQ plates. Measured with immunoSEQ multiplex PCR; TCRdb has only the in-frame clones, and not every one. The data hold around 2,000,000 clones, with 85% to 95% observed a single time. Germline-derived CDR1 and CDR2 are MNHNS and SASEGT. V was clipped by 3 bases and J by 7 bases, with 12 bases between them. The CDR3 runs to 14 residues. Sequenced: naive CD4+ T cells sorted from blood. The subset is: CD45RA+ positively selected. The receptor comes from a man between 18 and 35 years old in good health. J is TRBJ1-4 and V is TRBV6-1; no reliable D call. CDR3 protein: CASSDSLGPEKLFF. The CDR3 region has the DNA TGTGCCAGCAGTGACTCTCTAGGGCCTGAAAAACTGTTTTTT.